The 21 T cell receptor beta chains below all came from one sample that was sequenced in a study of blood T cell repertoires in COVID-19. Sequencing was performed with immunoSEQ multiplex PCR; in TCRdb, only in-frame clones are kept and a portion is missing. The table includes under 65,000 clones, approximately 87% detected once. Material: peripheral blood. These TCRs come from a woman aged 55-70 years with COVID-19, enrolled during active disease.

This rearrangement joins TRBV4-1 to TRBJ1-5; tentatively, D is TRBD1 (5 bases). V was cut by 0 bases and J by 0 bases, with 18 bases left in between. The germline CDR1 and CDR2 sequences are MGHRA and YSYEKL. CDR3 length: 19 amino acids. The CDR3 sequence is CASSQDPRQLDYSNQPQHF. DNA of the CDR3: TGCGCCAGCAGCCAAGACCCTCGACAGTTGGACTATAGCAATCAGCCCCAGCATTTT.

This clone has a single count. V is TRBV29-1 and J is TRBJ1-1; 7 positions match TRBD1. There are 14 residues in the CDR3. The ends lost 8 bases at V and 0 bases at J; junction bases unmatched: 9. Germline V gives CDR1 SQVTM, CDR2 ANQGSEA. The CDR3: CSFDRQGLNTEAFF. As DNA, the CDR3 is TGCAGCTTCGACCGACAGGGACTGAACACTGAAGCTTTCTTT.

This chain uses TRBV3-1 (or the pseudogene TRBV3-2) with TRBJ2-2; possibly TRBD1 for D (6 bases). Germline CDR1 is LGHDT and CDR2 is YNNKEL (reference sequence). The V gene lost 0 bases and the J gene lost 3 bases, with 11 bases spanning the gap. This CDR3 has 16 residues. The CDR3 loop is CASSQDPDSYTGELFF. For the CDR3, the DNA is TGTGCCAGCAGCCAAGATCCGGACAGCTACACCGGGGAGCTGTTTTTT.

The V call is TRBV5-1, the J call TRBJ2-2; 7 nucleotides agree with TRBD2. J lost 5 bases, V lost 0 bases, and 7 bases had no gene match. This CDR3 is built from 16 residues. Germline V gene data show CDR1 as SGHRS and CDR2 as YFSETQ. CDR3 nucleotide sequence: TGCGCCAGCAGCTTGGGGCTAGCGGTCTTGACCGGGGAGCTGTTTTTT. This translates into CASSLGLAVLTGELFF.

In this sample, this clone turned up once. The rearrangement joins TRBV28 to TRBJ2-3, with 11 bases matching TRBD2. The CDR3 consists of 15 residues. Germline CDR1 reads MDHEN; CDR2 reads SYDVKM. V lost 6 bases to trimming and J lost 4 bases; unmatched junction nucleotides: 6. The CDR3 protein is CASRPSGRPPDTQYF. CDR3 nucleotide sequence: TGTGCCAGCAGACCTAGCGGGAGGCCCCCAGATACGCAGTATTTT.

V gene TRBV6-5 combines with J gene TRBJ2-5, with a possible D match to TRBD1 (7 bases). The CDR3 runs to 11 residues. Germline V lookup: CDR1 MNHEY, CDR2 SVGAGI. V was pared by 8 bases and J by 5 bases, with 9 bases between. This CDR3 is CASSGGETQYF. DNA for the CDR3: TGTGCCAGCTCAGGGGGGGAGACCCAGTACTTC.

This clone has a handful of counts. The chain is built from TRBV2 and TRBJ2-1; 12 bases agree with TRBD2. J lost 9 bases, V lost 4 bases, and 10 bases had no gene match. The CDR3 is 16 residues long. The germline V gene has CDR1 SNHLY and CDR2 FYNNEI. The CDR3, as DNA: TGTGCCAGCAGTGCGGTGGCTAGCGGGAGGGCCCGTGAGCAGTTCTTC. This sequence encodes CASSAVASGRAREQFF.

The chain carries TRBV28 and TRBJ1-1; unclear D gene. The CDR3 has 13 amino acids. Germline loops: CDR1 MDHEN, CDR2 SYDVKM. V lost 6 bases, J lost 2 bases, and 10 bases lay in between. The CDR3 coding sequence is TGTGCCAGCAGCCTTTATCTAAACACTGAAGCTTTCTTT. The encoded protein is CASSLYLNTEAFF.

The V and J genes are TRBV29-1 and TRBJ2-7; TRBD2 aligns across 11 bases. With 6 bases clipped from V and 5 bases from J, the junction kept 6 bases outside the gene matches. The CDR3 is 13 amino acids. Germline V gene data show CDR1 as SQVTM and CDR2 as ANQGSEA. The CDR3: CSVVAGGWDEQYF. Here the CDR3 DNA reads TGCAGCGTCGTAGCGGGAGGGTGGGACGAGCAGTACTTC.

The chain uses TRBV19 and TRBJ1-1; 7 bases map to TRBD1. The junction had 10 bases not matched to a gene; V was cut back by 3 bases and J by 3 bases. CDR1 is LNHDA, CDR2 SQIVND, per germline (reference sequence). This CDR3 is 16 amino acids long. The CDR3 bases are TGTGCCAGTAGTATTTTCATGACAGGGCGGGACACTGAAGCTTTCTTT. Amino acid sequence: CASSIFMTGRDTEAFF.

The chain is built from TRBV6-6 and TRBJ1-3; 10 bases match TRBD1. This CDR3 has 16 amino acids. Trimming cost V 5 bases and J 2 bases; bases outside gene matches: 6. Germline CDR1 reads MNHNY; CDR2 reads SVGAGI (reference sequence). The CDR3 protein is CASSRGTGVAGNTIYF. As DNA, the CDR3 is TGTGCCAGCAGTCGCGGGACAGGGGTGGCTGGAAACACCATATATTTT.

This clone was observed a few times. This chain connects TRBV11-3 to TRBJ1-2; 7 bases match TRBD1. V lost 5 bases, J lost 4 bases, and 13 bases stayed unmatched. The CDR3 length is 16 residues. The germline V gene has CDR1 SGHNT and CDR2 YENEEA. The chain's CDR3 is CASSPPTGWKSYGYTF. The CDR3, as DNA: TGTGCCAGCAGCCCTCCGACAGGGTGGAAGAGCTATGGCTACACCTTC.

This clone occurred once. The rearrangement joins TRBV25-1 to TRBJ1-1; 10 bases agree with TRBD1. With V trimmed by 6 bases and J by 6 bases, 4 bases remained unmatched. Germline CDR1 and CDR2: MGHDK and SYGVNS. There are 13 residues in the CDR3. The CDR3 DNA sequence: TGTGCCAGCAGGCGGGACAGGGGTGCTGAAGCTTTCTTT. The encoded protein is CASRRDRGAEAFF. Together with reference TRBV25-1 and TRBJ1-1, the CDR3 gives the full variable domain: EADIYQTPRYLVIGTGKKITLECSQTMGHDKMYWYQQDPGMELHLIHYSYGVNSTEKGDLSSESTVSRIRTEHFPLTLESARPSHTSQYLCASRRDRGAEAFFGQGTRLTVV.

The rearrangement links TRBV27 to TRBJ2-4; D might be TRBD2 (5 bases). This CDR3 contains 14 residues. V lost 2 bases to trimming and J lost 4 bases, with 9 bases between them. Germline V gene data show CDR1 as MNHEY and CDR2 as SMNVEV (reference sequence). The CDR3 DNA follows: TGTGCCAGCAGTTTAATAACGGGGAAAAACATTCAGTACTTC. Its translation is CASSLITGKNIQYF.

The V call is TRBV27, the J call TRBJ2-5; 7 nucleotides line up with TRBD2. V was clipped by 1 base and J by 3 bases; unmatched bases: 5. Germline V CDR1 and CDR2: MNHEY, SMNVEV (reference sequence). This CDR3 has 15 amino acids. The CDR3 DNA is TGTGCCAGCAGTTTATTTTCCCTAGCGGAAGAGACCCAGTACTTC. Encoded protein: CASSLFSLAEETQYF.

The genes are TRBV21-1 and TRBJ2-7; TRBD2, as called in the table, went unchecked against the DNA. TRBV21-1 corresponds to a pseudogene. The CDR3 loop spans 16 amino acids. The DNA of the CDR3 is TGTGCCAGCAGCAAAGCGCGGCCTAGCGGATCCTACGAGCAGTACTTC. Translation gives CASSKARPSGSYEQYF.

The chain uses TRBV30 and TRBJ2-2, with D possibly matching TRBD2 (6 bases). Per germline, CDR1 GTSNPN and CDR2 SVGIG (reference sequence). This CDR3 is built from 15 residues. V gave up 4 bases and J gave up 7 bases, with 19 bases separating them. CDR3 amino acids: CAWKWVEGIGGELFF. In DNA form, the CDR3 reads TGTGCCTGGAAATGGGTGGAGGGGATCGGCGGGGAGCTGTTTTTT.

This clone was picked up a small number of times. The CDR3 DNA follows: TGTGCCAGCAGCCTATCATCGGGCGAGCAGTACTTC. Its translation: CASSLSSGEQYF. The genes are TRBV27 and TRBJ2-7; D is uncertain. Trimming removed 6 bases from V and 6 bases from J, with 12 bases in between. The length of the CDR3 is 12 residues. Germline V gene lookup returns CDR1 MNHEY and CDR2 SMNVEV (reference sequence).

CDR3 residues: CASRVGTSGYNEQFF. CDR3 nucleotide sequence: TGTGCCAGCAGAGTCGGGACTAGCGGGTACAATGAGCAGTTCTTC. The rearrangement joins TRBV2 to TRBJ2-1; 12 bases agree with TRBD2. V shed 6 bases and J 4 bases; nucleotides not matched to a gene: 4. This CDR3 is built from 15 residues. Germline V gene data show CDR1 as SNHLY and CDR2 as FYNNEI.

The chain recombines TRBV4-1 with TRBJ2-6; D remains unclear. Per the germline V gene, CDR1 is MGHRA and CDR2 is YSYEKL. V was shortened by 5 bases and J by 0 bases, with 8 bases between the two germline ends. The CDR3 loop spans 15 amino acids. The CDR3, as DNA: TGCGCCAGCAGCGAACACAACTCTGGGGCCAACGTCCTGACTTTC. Amino acid sequence: CASSEHNSGANVLTF.

Note on this clone: One end of the junction is discordant with germline, which a read error may explain. The V gene is TRBV6-5, the J gene TRBJ2-3; D is unresolved. Germline lookup yields CDR1 MNHEY and CDR2 SVGAGI. The CDR3 sequence is 13 residues long. The CDR3 loop reads CASRLVGTDTQYF. The CDR3 DNA is TGTGCCAGCAGGCTTGTTGGCACGGATACGCAGTATTTT.